The entry that follows covers one T cell receptor beta chain sequence. With 2 bases clipped from V and 6 bases from J, the junction kept 15 bases outside the gene matches. Germline lookup yields CDR1 LGHNA and CDR2 YNFKEQ. The CDR3 extends over 18 amino acids. Study processing details: Amplification from reference gene primers served as the basis for estimated nucleated cell counts. Sequenced by immunoSEQ multiplex PCR; TCRdb stores in-frame clones only, minus some. V and J calls and clone size are as listed in that table; D and trimming were resolved from the DNA. The sample holds around 55,000 clones, about 88% seen once. This record belongs to a study of blood T cell repertoires in COVID-19. Study at large: T cells, B-cell-depleted T cells, or PBMCs provided the cDNA or gDNA that served as material.

Material for sequencing was peripheral blood. This TCR derives from a man in his sixties with active COVID-19. The chain links TRBV4-2 to TRBJ2-1, with 8 bases fitting TRBD2. DNA for the CDR3: TGTGCCAGCAGCCAACCTGGGTTGAGGAGCGGGAGACCCAATGAGCAGTTCTTC. Protein: CASSQPGLRSGRPNEQFF.